This T cell receptor (beta chain) was identified in a study of blood T cell repertoires in COVID-19. On the study more broadly: Sites across the United States, Italy and Spain contributed samples from acute and convalescent COVID-19. T cells, B-cell-depleted T cells, or PBMCs supplied cDNA or gDNA.

Per the study methods: Nucleated cell number was recorded as an estimate derived from reference gene primer amplification. Repertoires were generated with immunoSEQ multiplex PCR, while TCRdb's copy carries only in-frame clones and drops some. V and J calls and clone size come straight from that table; D and trimming were deduced from the DNA. The sample contains over 60,000 clones, approximately 88% of which appear only once. Germline loops: CDR1 SQVTM, CDR2 ANQGSEA. The V gene lost 0 bases and the J gene lost 3 bases, with 23 bases spanning the gap. CDR3 size: 18 residues. The TCR was taken from a human donor in a cohort sampled during active COVID-19. The chain uses TRBV29-1 and TRBJ1-2, with a tentative D call TRBD1 (5 bases). Sample: peripheral blood. CDR3 amino acids: CSVEDHSRPTDLDYGYTF. As DNA, the CDR3 is TGCAGCGTTGAAGATCACTCCCGACCGACAGATCTGGACTATGGCTACACCTTC.